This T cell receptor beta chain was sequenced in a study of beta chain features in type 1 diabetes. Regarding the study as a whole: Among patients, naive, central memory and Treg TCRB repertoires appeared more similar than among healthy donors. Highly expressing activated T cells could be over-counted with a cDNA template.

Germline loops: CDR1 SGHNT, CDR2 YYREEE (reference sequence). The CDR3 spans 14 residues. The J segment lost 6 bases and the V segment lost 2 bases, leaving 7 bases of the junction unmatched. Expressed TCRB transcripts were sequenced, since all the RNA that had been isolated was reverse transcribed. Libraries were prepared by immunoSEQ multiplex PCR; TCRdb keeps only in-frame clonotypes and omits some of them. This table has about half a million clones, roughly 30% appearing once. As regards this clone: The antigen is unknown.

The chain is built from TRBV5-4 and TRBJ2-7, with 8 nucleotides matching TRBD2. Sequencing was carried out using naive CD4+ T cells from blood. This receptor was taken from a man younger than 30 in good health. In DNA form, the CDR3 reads TGTGCCAGCAGCTTCGAGACTAGCGTGGGCGAGCAGTACTTC. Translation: CASSFETSVGEQYF.